This passage covers 19 T cell receptor beta chains from one sample sequenced in a study of T-cell reconstitution after alpha-beta-depleted transplantation in children. The TCRbeta library incorporated unique molecular identifiers. TCRdb processed the PCR reads anew with MiXCR; each CDR3 protein has one entry. This table has hundreds of thousands of distinct CDR3 sequences, roughly 15% appearing once. The sequenced sample was PBMCs from the stem cell graft donor, obtained from the stem cell graft. Receptors originate from a human donor who donated a stem cell graft to a child with acute myeloid leukemia.

This clonotype was recorded a few times. V gene TRBV11-1 combines with J gene TRBJ2-5; TRBD1 aligns across 7 bases. Germline CDR1 reads SGHAT; CDR2 reads FQDESV (reference sequence). This CDR3 region has 14 residues. V gave up 5 bases and J gave up 1 base; unmatched junction bases: 4. The CDR3 bases are TGTGCCAGCAGCCACCACAGGGGCCAAGAGACCCAGTACTTC. Translated, it gives CASSHHRGQETQYF.

A note on this clonotype: This may arise from a read error, as a much more abundant clone is one base away. It is likely a read error, because the conserved phenylalanine at the end of the CDR3 is missing. The chain joins TRBV12-3 or TRBV12-4 to TRBJ1-1; 9 nucleotides align to TRBD1. The CDR3 runs to 14 residues. With V trimmed by 3 bases and J by 6 bases, 5 bases remained unmatched. The CDR3 loop is CASSLRDRVSEAFI. CDR3 nucleotides: TGTGCCAGCAGTTTGAGGGACAGGGTCTCTGAAGCTTTCATT.

This clonotype was detected only a few times. The genes are TRBV7-3 and TRBJ2-2, with TRBD1 matching 8 bases. V dropped 3 bases and J dropped 6; count of bases not matched to a gene: 6. Germline V gene lookup returns CDR1 SGHTA and CDR2 FQGTGA. This CDR3 is 15 amino acids long. This CDR3 reads CASSFSGQVPGELFF. The CDR3 nucleotides are TGTGCCAGCAGCTTCTCGGGACAGGTCCCCGGGGAGCTGTTTTTT. The whole variable domain, filled in from reference TRBV7-3 and TRBJ2-2, reads GAGVSQTPSNKVTEKGKYVELRCDPISGHTALYWYRQSLGQGPEFLIYFQGTGAADDSGLPNDRFFAVRPEGSVSTLKIQRTERGDSAVYLCASSFSGQVPGELFFGEGSRLTVL.

Ten or more counts support this clonotype. V usage is TRBV7-3 and J usage is TRBJ2-3, with 8 nucleotides matching TRBD1. The CDR3 covers 14 residues. Germline values: CDR1 SGHTA, CDR2 FQGTGA. The ends lost 5 bases at V and 1 base at J; junction bases unmatched: 2. CDR3 loop: CASSVTGGTDTQYF. The CDR3 region has the DNA TGTGCCAGCAGCGTGACAGGGGGCACAGATACGCAGTATTTT.

The chain joins TRBV27 to TRBJ2-7; 7 positions agree with TRBD2. Per the germline V gene, CDR1 is MNHEY and CDR2 is SMNVEV (reference sequence). This CDR3 has 14 residues. J lost 3 bases, V lost 6 bases, and 8 bases had no gene match. CDR3 residues: CASSSGGPDYEQYF. DNA for the CDR3: TGTGCCAGCAGCTCGGGGGGACCGGACTACGAGCAGTACTTC.

This clonotype appeared a few times. The V gene is TRBV14, the J gene TRBJ2-3; D not resolved. Germline V gives CDR1 SGHDN, CDR2 FVKESK. Deletions cut 2 bases from V and 2 bases from J, with 11 bases between. The CDR3 is 15 residues long. The CDR3 is CASSQINWYTDTQYF. The CDR3 DNA reads as TGTGCCAGCAGCCAAATTAATTGGTACACAGATACGCAGTATTTT.

This clonotype was seen at least ten times. The chain is built from TRBV30 and TRBJ2-5; no clear D. This CDR3 is built from 11 residues. Trimming pared 0 bases from V and 5 bases from J, leaving 4 bases between. In germline, CDR1 is GTSNPN, CDR2 SVGIG (reference sequence). The CDR3 spells CAWSVGETQYF. CDR3 bases: TGTGCCTGGAGTGTAGGGGAGACCCAGTACTTC.

In this sample, this clonotype turned up many times. At one end, the junction sequence differs from germline, possibly due to a read error. V and J are TRBV20-1 and TRBJ2-1; D perhaps matches TRBD2 (7 bases). Germline V gene lookup returns CDR1 DFQATT and CDR2 SNEGSKA (reference sequence). The CDR3 totals 14 residues. The CDR3 loop reads CSARGEGGYNEQFF. CDR3 in DNA: TGCAGTGCAAGAGGGGAGGGGGGCTACAATGAGCAGTTCTTC.

The CDR3 DNA sequence: TGTGCCAGCAGCTTAACGCGGTTTCCTGAAAAACTGTTTTTT. Translating it yields CASSLTRFPEKLFF. The chain employs TRBV7-9 and TRBJ1-4; D unresolved. This CDR3 is built from 14 residues. Germline CDR1 SEHNR, CDR2 FQNEAQ (reference sequence). V lost 2 bases, J lost 7 bases, and 11 bases lay in between.

This chain connects TRBV25-1 to TRBJ2-3, with TRBD2 matching over 9 bases. Germline V gene lookup returns CDR1 MGHDK and CDR2 SYGVNS. The CDR3 loop spans 13 amino acids. The J segment lost 4 bases and the V segment lost 7 bases, leaving 3 bases of the junction unmatched. The CDR3 nucleotides are TGTGCCAGCACGGCGGGGGGGCCAGATACGCAGTATTTT. It is translated as CASTAGGPDTQYF.

This clonotype has a count of ten or more. The genes are TRBV20-1 and TRBJ2-4; D is undetermined. CDR3 length equals 13 residues. Trimming cost V 3 bases and J 1 base, with 7 bases left between them. The germline V gene has CDR1 DFQATT and CDR2 SNEGSKA (reference sequence). The CDR3 here is CSASEAAKNIQYF. As DNA, the CDR3 is TGCAGTGCTAGTGAGGCGGCCAAAAACATTCAGTACTTC.

This chain joins TRBV5-1 and TRBJ2-3; weak D call: TRBD2 (6 bases). The CDR3 runs 13 residues. CDR1 and CDR2 (germline): SGHRS, YFSETQ. V was clipped by 8 bases and J by 0 bases, with 10 bases between them. This CDR3 reads CASAGPSTDTQYF. CDR3 nucleotide sequence: TGCGCCAGTGCGGGACCCAGCACAGATACGCAGTATTTT.

This clonotype came up a few times. V gene TRBV14 combines with J gene TRBJ2-5; D unresolved. V was trimmed by 3 bases and J by 5 bases, leaving 10 bases between them. Germline CDR1 is SGHDN and CDR2 is FVKESK. The CDR3 sequence is 13 residues long. The chain's CDR3 is CASSQRVGETQYF. CDR3 nucleotide sequence: TGTGCCAGCAGCCAGCGTGTCGGGGAGACCCAGTACTTC.

There are a few counts of this clonotype. This chain connects TRBV5-6 to TRBJ2-7; the D is unclear. Trimming took off 2 bases at V and 0 bases at J, with 15 bases between the two ends. This CDR3 spans 16 amino acids. Germline CDR1 reads SGHDT; CDR2 reads YYEEEE. The CDR3 sequence: CASSFGVVGRSYEQYF. The CDR3 DNA is TGTGCCAGCAGCTTTGGAGTTGTAGGACGCTCCTACGAGCAGTACTTC.

This clonotype has only a few counts. The V and J genes are TRBV11-2 and TRBJ2-2, with 11 bases identical to TRBD2. The CDR3 loop spans 17 amino acids. The junction had 7 bases not matched to a gene; V was cut back by 4 bases and J by 3 bases. Germline CDR1 SGHAT, CDR2 FQNNGV. CDR3 sequence (DNA): TGTGCCAGCAGCTCACGACCTAGCGGGGGGCACACCGGGGAGCTGTTTTTT. Protein: CASSSRPSGGHTGELFF.

Only a few counts were recorded for this clonotype. CDR3 coding DNA: TGTGCCAGCAGCTTGAGACAGGGGGCTCCCCCCTACAATGAGCAGTTCTTC. It codes for CASSLRQGAPPYNEQFF. The V gene is TRBV5-5, the J gene TRBJ2-1; 10 nucleotides align to TRBD1. CDR1 SGHKS and CDR2 YYEKEE come from the germline V gene (reference sequence). Trimming at V came to 1 base and at J to 2 bases, leaving 6 bases not matched to a gene. The CDR3 length is 17 residues.

This clonotype came up many times. The chain joins TRBV6-5 to TRBJ1-5; D gene ambiguous. There are 13 residues in the CDR3. The V gene's germline CDR1 is MNHEY and CDR2 SVGAGI. V gave up 4 bases and J gave up 11 bases, with 15 bases separating them. Written as DNA, the CDR3 is TGTGCCAGCAGTTTGGACGGGAGTGCGGCCCAGCATTTT. Protein sequence: CASSLDGSAAQHF.

This clonotype was counted only a few times. The CDR3 loop is CASSPGTGGAYGYTF. The DNA for the CDR3 is TGCGCCAGCAGCCCGGGGACAGGGGGCGCATATGGCTACACCTTC. The chain links TRBV5-1 to TRBJ1-2, with 12 bases identical to TRBD1. V lost 4 bases to trimming and J lost 5 bases; unmatched junction nucleotides: 6. The CDR3 has 15 amino acids. The germline gives CDR1 SGHRS, CDR2 YFSETQ. The variable domain in full, completed from reference TRBV5-1 and TRBJ1-2, reads KAGVTQTPRYLIKTRGQQVTLSCSPISGHRSVSWYQQTPGQGLQFLFEYFSETQRNKGNFPGRFSGRQFSNSRSEMNVSTLELGDSALYLCASSPGTGGAYGYTFGSGTRLTVV.

This clonotype was seen at least ten times. The genes are TRBV10-3 and TRBJ2-1; D is possibly TRBD2 (7 bases). V was trimmed by 2 bases and J by 7 bases, leaving 15 bases between them. Per the germline V gene, CDR1 is ENHRY and CDR2 is SYGVKD. The length of the CDR3 is 15 residues. This chain's CDR3 is CAISERSGGWNEQFF. The CDR3 DNA reads as TGTGCCATCAGTGAGAGGTCGGGGGGCTGGAATGAGCAGTTCTTC.